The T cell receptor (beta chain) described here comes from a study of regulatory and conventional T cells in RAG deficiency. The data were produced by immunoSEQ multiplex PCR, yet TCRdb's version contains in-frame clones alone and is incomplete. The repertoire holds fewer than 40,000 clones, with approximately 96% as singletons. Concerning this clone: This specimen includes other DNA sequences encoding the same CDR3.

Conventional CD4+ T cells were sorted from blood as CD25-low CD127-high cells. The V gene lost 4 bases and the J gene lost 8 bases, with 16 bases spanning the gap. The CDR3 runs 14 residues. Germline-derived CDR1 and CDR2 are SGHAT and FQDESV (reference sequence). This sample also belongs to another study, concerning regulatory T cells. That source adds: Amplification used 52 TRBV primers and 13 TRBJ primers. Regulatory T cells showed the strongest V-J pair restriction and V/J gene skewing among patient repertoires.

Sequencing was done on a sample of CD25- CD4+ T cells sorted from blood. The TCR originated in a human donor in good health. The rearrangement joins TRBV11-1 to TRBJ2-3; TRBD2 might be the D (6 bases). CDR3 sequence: CASSYSTSRPTQYF. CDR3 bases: TGTGCCAGCAGCTACAGCACTAGCCGCCCTACGCAGTATTTT.